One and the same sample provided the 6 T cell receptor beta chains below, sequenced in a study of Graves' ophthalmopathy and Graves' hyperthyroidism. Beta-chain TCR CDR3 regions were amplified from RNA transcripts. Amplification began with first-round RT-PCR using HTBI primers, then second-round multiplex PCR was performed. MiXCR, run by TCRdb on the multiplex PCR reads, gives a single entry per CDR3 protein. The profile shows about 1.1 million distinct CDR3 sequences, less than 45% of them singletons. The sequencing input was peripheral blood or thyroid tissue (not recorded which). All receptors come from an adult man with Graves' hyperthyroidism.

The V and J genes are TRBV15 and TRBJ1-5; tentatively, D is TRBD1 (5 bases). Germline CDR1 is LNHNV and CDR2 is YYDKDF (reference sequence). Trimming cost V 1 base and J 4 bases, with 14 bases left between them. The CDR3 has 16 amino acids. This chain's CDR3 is CATSRVGVGRNQPQHF. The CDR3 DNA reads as TGTGCCACCAGCAGAGTTGGGGTGGGACGGAATCAGCCCCAGCATTTT.

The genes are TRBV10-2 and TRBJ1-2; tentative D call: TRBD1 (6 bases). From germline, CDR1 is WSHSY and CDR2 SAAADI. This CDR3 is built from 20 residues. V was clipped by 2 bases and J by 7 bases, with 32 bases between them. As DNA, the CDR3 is TGCGCCAGCAGTGAGCCGGACAGTCTTTTAAGCGGGGTCCAGGGACGTGGCTACACCTTC. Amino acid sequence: CASSEPDSLLSGVQGRGYTF.

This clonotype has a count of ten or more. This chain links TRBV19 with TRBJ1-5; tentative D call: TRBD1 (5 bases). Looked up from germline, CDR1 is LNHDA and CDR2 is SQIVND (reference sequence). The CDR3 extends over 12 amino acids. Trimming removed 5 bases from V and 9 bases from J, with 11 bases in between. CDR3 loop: CASSDGGLPQHF. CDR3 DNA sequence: TGTGCCAGTAGTGACGGGGGATTGCCCCAGCATTTT.

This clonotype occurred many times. In DNA, the CDR3 is TGCGCCAGCAGCCAAGACCTAGGGACAGGCGATCAGCCCCAGCATTTT. It translates to CASSQDLGTGDQPQHF. The chain has TRBV4-3 and TRBJ1-5, with 8 positions matching TRBD1. The CDR3 consists of 16 residues. Germline V gene sequence: CDR1 LGHNA, CDR2 YSLEER. The ends lost 0 bases at V and 5 bases at J; junction bases unmatched: 6.

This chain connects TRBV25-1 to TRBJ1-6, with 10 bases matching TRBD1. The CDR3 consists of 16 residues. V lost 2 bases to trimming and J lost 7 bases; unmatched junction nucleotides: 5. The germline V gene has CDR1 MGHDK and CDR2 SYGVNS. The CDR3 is CASSEPTGGPNSPLHF. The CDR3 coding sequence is TGTGCCAGCAGTGAACCGACAGGGGGCCCCAATTCACCCCTCCACTTT.

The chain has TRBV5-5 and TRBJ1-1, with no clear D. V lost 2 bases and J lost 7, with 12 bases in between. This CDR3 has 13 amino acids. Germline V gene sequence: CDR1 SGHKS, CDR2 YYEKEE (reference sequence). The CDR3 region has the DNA TGTGCCAGCAGCTTCGTAGTTGGCAATGAAGCTTTCTTT. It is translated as CASSFVVGNEAFF.